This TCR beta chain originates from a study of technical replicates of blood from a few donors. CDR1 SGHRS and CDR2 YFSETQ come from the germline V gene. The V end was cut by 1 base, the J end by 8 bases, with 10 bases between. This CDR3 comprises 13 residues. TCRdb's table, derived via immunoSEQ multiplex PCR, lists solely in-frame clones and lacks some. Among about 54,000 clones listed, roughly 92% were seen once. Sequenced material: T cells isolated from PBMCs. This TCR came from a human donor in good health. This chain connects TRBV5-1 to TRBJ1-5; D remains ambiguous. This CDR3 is CASSLQGQEPQHF. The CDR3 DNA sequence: TGCGCCAGCAGCTTGCAAGGTCAGGAGCCCCAGCATTTT.